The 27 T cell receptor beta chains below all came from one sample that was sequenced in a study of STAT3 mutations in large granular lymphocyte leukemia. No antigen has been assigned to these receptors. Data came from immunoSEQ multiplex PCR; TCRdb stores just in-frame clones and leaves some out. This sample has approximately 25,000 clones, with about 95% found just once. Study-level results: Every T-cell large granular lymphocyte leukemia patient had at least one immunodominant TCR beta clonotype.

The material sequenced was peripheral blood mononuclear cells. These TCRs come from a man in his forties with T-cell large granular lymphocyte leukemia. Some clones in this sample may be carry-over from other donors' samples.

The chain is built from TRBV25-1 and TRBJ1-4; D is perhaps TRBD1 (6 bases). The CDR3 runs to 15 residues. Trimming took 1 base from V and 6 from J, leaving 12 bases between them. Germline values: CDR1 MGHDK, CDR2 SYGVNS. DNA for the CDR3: TGTGCCAGCAGTGAATGGGGGCAGGCGGATGAAAAACTGTTTTTT. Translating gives CASSEWGQADEKLFF.

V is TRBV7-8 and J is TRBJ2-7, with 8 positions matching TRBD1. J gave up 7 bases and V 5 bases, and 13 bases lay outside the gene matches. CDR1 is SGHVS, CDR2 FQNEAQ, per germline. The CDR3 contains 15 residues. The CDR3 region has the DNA TGTGCCAGCAGCATTGGGACAGGTTCCCGGTGGGAGCAGTACTTC. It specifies CASSIGTGSRWEQYF.

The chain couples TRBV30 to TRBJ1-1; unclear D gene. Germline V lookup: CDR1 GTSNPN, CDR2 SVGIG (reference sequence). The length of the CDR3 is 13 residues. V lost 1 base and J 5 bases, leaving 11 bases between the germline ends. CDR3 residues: CAWSGAVRTEAFF. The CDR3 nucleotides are TGTGCCTGGAGTGGGGCGGTGAGGACTGAAGCTTTCTTT.

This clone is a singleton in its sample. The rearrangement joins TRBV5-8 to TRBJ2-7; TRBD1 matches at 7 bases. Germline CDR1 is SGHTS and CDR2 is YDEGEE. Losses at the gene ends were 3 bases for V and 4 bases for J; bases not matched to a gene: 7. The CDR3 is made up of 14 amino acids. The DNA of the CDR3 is TGTGCCAGCAGCTCTCCCAGGGGGTATTACGAGCAGTACTTC. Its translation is CASSSPRGYYEQYF. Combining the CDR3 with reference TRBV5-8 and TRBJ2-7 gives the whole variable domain EAGVTQSPTHLIKTRGQQATLRCSPISGHTSVYWYQQALGLGLQFLLWYDEGEERNRGNFPPRFSGRQFPNYSSELNVNALELEDSALYLCASSSPRGYYEQYFGPGTRLTVT.

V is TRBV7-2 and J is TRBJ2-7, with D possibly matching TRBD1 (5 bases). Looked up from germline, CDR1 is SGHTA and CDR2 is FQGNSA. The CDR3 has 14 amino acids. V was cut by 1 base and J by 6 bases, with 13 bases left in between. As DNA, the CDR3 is TGTGCCAGCAGCTTAGTTCAGGCAGGGATCGAGCAGTACTTC. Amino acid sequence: CASSLVQAGIEQYF.

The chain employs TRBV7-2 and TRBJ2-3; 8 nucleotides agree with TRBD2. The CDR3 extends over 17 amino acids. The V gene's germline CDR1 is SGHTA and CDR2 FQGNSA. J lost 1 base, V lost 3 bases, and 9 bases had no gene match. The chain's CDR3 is CASSFITGGPGTDTQYF. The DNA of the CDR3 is TGTGCCAGCAGCTTCATAACGGGGGGGCCGGGCACAGATACGCAGTATTTT.

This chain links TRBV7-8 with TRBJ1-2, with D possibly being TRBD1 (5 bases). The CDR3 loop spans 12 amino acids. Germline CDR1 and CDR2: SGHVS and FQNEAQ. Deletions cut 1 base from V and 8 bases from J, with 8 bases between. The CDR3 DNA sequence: TGTGCCAGCAGCTTAGAGGGGCTCGGCTACACCTTC. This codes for CASSLEGLGYTF.

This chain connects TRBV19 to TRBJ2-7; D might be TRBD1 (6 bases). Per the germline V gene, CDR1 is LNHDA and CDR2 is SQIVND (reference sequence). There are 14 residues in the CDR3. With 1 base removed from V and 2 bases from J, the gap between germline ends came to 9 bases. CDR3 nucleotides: TGTGCCAGTAGTATAGTCGGGGACACCTACGAGCAGTACTTC. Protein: CASSIVGDTYEQYF.

CDR3 DNA sequence: TGTGCCAGCAGCTTGGCCGGCTCTCAGCCCCAGCATTTT. Its protein product is CASSLAGSQPQHF. The J gene is TRBJ1-5, the V gene TRBV5-4; no clear D gene. Trimming took off 0 bases at V and 6 bases at J, with 7 bases between the two ends. The CDR3 runs 13 residues. Germline loops: CDR1 SGHNT, CDR2 YYREEE (reference sequence).

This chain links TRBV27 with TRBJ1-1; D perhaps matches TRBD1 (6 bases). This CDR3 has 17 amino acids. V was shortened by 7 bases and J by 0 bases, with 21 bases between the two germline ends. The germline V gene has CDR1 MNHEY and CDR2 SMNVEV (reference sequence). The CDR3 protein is CASNPGVGDFLNTEAFF. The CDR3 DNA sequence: TGTGCCAGCAACCCAGGGGTGGGGGACTTCTTGAACACTGAAGCTTTCTTT.

The CDR3 loop is CASSLSGTGGPSPAFF. The CDR3 bases are TGTGCCAGCAGCTTGAGCGGGACAGGGGGCCCTTCACCTGCTTTCTTT. The V call is TRBV5-5, the J call TRBJ1-1; 12 bases are shared with TRBD1. CDR3 size: 16 residues. J was trimmed by 11 bases and V by 1 base; bases with no gene match: 12. Germline V gives CDR1 SGHKS, CDR2 YYEKEE (reference sequence).

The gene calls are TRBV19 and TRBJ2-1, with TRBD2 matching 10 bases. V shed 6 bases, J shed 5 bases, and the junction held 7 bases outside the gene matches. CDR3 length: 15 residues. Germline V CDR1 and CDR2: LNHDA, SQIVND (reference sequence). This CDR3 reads CASRRSSGGNNEQFF. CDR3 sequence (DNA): TGTGCCAGTAGACGTTCTAGCGGGGGTAACAATGAGCAGTTCTTC.

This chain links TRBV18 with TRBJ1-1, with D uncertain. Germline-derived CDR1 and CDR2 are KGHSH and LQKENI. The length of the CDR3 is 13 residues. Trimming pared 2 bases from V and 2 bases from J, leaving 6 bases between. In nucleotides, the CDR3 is TGTGCCAGCTCACCAGATGAAAACACTGAAGCTTTCTTT. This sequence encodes CASSPDENTEAFF.

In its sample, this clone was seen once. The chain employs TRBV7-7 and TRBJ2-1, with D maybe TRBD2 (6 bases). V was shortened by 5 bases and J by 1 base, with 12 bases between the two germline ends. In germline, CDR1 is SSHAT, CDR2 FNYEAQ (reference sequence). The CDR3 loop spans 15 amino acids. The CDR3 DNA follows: TGTGCCAGCAGCGCTGACCGGGGGTCCTACAATGAGCAGTTCTTC. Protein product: CASSADRGSYNEQFF.

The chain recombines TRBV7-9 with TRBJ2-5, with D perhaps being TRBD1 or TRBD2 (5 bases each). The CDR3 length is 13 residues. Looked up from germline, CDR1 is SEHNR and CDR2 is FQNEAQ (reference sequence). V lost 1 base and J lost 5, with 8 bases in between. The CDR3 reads CASSLGQRETQYF. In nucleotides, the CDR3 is TGTGCCAGCAGCTTAGGACAGCGGGAGACCCAGTACTTC.

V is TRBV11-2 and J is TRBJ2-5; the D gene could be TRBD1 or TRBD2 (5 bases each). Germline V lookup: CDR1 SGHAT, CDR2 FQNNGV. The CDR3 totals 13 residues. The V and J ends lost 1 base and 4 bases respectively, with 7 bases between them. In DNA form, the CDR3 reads TGTGCCAGCAGCTTAGGGGGGAGAGAGACCCAGTACTTC. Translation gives CASSLGGRETQYF.

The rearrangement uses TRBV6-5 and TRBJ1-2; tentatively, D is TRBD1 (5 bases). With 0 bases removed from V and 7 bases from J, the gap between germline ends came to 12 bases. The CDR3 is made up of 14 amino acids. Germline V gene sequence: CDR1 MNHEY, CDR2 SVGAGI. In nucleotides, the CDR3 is TGTGCCAGCAGTTACTCGATGACAGCGGGTGGCTACACCTTC. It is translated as CASSYSMTAGGYTF.

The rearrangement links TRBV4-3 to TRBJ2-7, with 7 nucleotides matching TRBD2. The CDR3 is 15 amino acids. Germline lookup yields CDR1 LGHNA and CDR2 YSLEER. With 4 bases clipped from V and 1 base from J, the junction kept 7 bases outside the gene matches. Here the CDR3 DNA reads TGCGCCAGCAGCCGACCGGGGGGTCCTTCCTACGAGCAGTACTTC. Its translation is CASSRPGGPSYEQYF.

The CDR3 sequence is CASSPTASYGYTF. CDR3 bases: TGTGCCAGCAGTCCGACAGCGTCTTATGGCTACACCTTC. V usage is TRBV9 and J usage is TRBJ1-2, with D perhaps TRBD1 (5 bases). CDR3 length equals 13 residues. In germline, CDR1 is SGDLS, CDR2 YYNGEE. The V and J ends lost 5 bases and 5 bases respectively, with 13 bases between them.

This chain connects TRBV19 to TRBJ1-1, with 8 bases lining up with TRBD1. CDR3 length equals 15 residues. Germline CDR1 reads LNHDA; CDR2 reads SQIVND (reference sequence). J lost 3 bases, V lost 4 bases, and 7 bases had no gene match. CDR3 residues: CASSNGDRIYTEAFF. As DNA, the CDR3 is TGTGCCAGTAGTAATGGGGACAGGATTTACACTGAAGCTTTCTTT.

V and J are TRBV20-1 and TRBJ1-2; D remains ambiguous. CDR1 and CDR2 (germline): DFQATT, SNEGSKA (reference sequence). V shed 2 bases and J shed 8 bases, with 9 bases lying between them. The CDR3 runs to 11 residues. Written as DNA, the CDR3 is TGCAGTGCTAGAATGGCTCGCGGCTACACCTTC. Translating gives CSARMARGYTF.

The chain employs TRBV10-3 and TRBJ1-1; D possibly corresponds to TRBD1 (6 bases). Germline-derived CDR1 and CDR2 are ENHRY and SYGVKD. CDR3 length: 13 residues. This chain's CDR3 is CAAAGRGNTEAFF. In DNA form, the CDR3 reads TGTGCAGCTGCCGGCAGGGGGAACACTGAAGCTTTCTTT.

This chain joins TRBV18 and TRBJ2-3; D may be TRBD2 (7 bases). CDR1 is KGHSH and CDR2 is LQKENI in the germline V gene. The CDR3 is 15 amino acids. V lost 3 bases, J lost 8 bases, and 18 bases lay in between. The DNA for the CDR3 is TGTGCCAGCTCACCTGGGGGGGCCCTGGGGGCTACGCAGTATTTT. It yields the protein CASSPGGALGATQYF.

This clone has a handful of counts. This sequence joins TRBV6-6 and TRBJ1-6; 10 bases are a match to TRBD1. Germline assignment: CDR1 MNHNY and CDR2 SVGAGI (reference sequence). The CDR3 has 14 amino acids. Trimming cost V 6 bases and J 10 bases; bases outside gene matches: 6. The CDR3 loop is CASSDGQGGSPLHF. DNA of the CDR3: TGTGCCAGCAGCGACGGACAGGGGGGATCACCCCTCCACTTT.

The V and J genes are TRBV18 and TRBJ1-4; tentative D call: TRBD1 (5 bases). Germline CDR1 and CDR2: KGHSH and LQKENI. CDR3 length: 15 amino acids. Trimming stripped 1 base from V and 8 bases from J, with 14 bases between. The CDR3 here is CASSPQRGFREKLFF. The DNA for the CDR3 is TGTGCCAGCTCACCACAGCGGGGCTTTCGGGAAAAACTGTTTTTT.

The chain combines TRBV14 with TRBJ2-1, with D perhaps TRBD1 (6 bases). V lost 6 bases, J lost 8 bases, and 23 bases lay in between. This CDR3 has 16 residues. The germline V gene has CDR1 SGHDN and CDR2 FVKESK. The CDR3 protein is CASSQQGMGLRDEQFF. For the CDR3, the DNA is TGTGCCAGCAGTCAACAGGGTATGGGTCTTAGGGATGAGCAGTTCTTC.

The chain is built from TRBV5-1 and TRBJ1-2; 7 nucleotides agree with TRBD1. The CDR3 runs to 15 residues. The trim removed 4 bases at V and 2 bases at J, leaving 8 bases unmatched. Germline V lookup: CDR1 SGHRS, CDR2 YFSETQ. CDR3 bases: TGCGCCAGCAGCCACACCGGGACAGACAACTATGGCTACACCTTC. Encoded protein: CASSHTGTDNYGYTF. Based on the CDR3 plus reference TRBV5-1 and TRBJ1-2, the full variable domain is KAGVTQTPRYLIKTRGQQVTLSCSPISGHRSVSWYQQTPGQGLQFLFEYFSETQRNKGNFPGRFSGRQFSNSRSEMNVSTLELGDSALYLCASSHTGTDNYGYTFGSGTRLTVV.